A single sample gave rise to the 18 T cell receptor beta chains below, sequenced in a study of blood T cell repertoires in COVID-19 (dated by TCRdb to about 2020). Libraries were constructed by the immunoSEQ multiplex PCR assay. Entries here come from immuneACCESS through TCRdb and include only in-frame sequences with V and J called. Some clones fail to appear in such tables; in the studies checked, an unresolved V gene covers under half of the shortfall, and the cause of the remainder is unknown. In this sample the table shows about 98,000 clones, around 82% of which occur a single time. The ten largest clones capture under 13% of the sample. The sequenced sample consisted of peripheral blood. These receptors were taken from a man aged 70-80 years with active or convalescent COVID-19.

The V call is TRBV11-3, the J call TRBJ2-7, with 8 bases that match TRBD1. Germline V gene lookup returns CDR1 SGHNT and CDR2 YENEEA. Germline trimming cut 5 bases from V and 5 bases from J; bases unmatched to any gene: 2. The CDR3 length is 12 residues. As DNA, the CDR3 is TGTGCCAGCAGCACGACAGGGGACGAGCAGTACTTC. Protein sequence: CASSTTGDEQYF.

This clone has more than one count but fewer than ten. The chain joins TRBV3-1 (or the pseudogene TRBV3-2) to TRBJ1-5, with 9 bases aligning to TRBD1. CDR3 length: 18 amino acids. The V segment lost 1 base and the J segment 0 bases; nucleotides outside the gene matches: 7. CDR1 and CDR2 (germline): LGHDT, YNNKEL (reference sequence). CDR3 amino acids: CASSQVKTGGYSNQPQHF. Here the CDR3 DNA reads TGTGCCAGCAGCCAAGTCAAGACAGGGGGATATAGCAATCAGCCCCAGCATTTT.

V and J are TRBV29-1 and TRBJ2-3; weak D call: TRBD2 (6 bases). The CDR3 is 13 amino acids. CDR1 SQVTM and CDR2 ANQGSEA come from the germline V gene. V lost 3 bases and J lost 2, with 9 bases in between. CDR3 nucleotides: TGCAGCGTTGACGGGGGTCCCACAGATACGCAGTATTTT. This translates into CSVDGGPTDTQYF.

The chain links TRBV11-2 to TRBJ1-1, with D maybe TRBD1 (6 bases). Per the germline V gene, CDR1 is SGHAT and CDR2 is FQNNGV. V lost 3 bases and J 5 bases, leaving 13 bases between the germline ends. CDR3 length: 14 residues. The CDR3 nucleotides are TGTGCCAGCAGCTTCGGGCAGGGGTGGACTGAAGCTTTCTTT. As protein: CASSFGQGWTEAFF.

The chain is built from TRBV11-3 and TRBJ2-4; 7 bases agree with TRBD2. Germline CDR1 reads SGHNT; CDR2 reads YENEEA. This CDR3 contains 13 residues. V lost 3 bases, J lost 9 bases, and 5 bases stayed unmatched. CDR3 nucleotide sequence: TGTGCCAGCAGCTTGCGGGGGATAGCCATTCAGTACTTC. Amino acids: CASSLRGIAIQYF. Filled out from reference TRBV11-3 and TRBJ2-4, the complete variable domain reads EAGVVQSPRYKIIEKKQPVAFWCNPISGHNTLYWYLQNLGQGPELLIRYENEEAVDDSQLPKDRFSAERLKGVDSTLKIQPAELGDSAVYLCASSLRGIAIQYFGAGTRLSVL.

The rearrangement uses TRBV6-5 and TRBJ1-5; D uncertain. CDR3 length: 15 residues. Trimming left V 2 bases short and J 0 bases short, with 8 bases between. The germline CDR1 and CDR2 sequences are MNHEY and SVGAGI. The CDR3 coding sequence is TGTGCCAGCAGTTACCGCAGATATAGCAATCAGCCCCAGCATTTT. It encodes CASSYRRYSNQPQHF.

The chain has TRBV11-3 and TRBJ2-5; 8 positions agree with TRBD1. This CDR3 has 14 residues. Germline CDR1 and CDR2: SGHNT and YENEEA. V dropped 8 bases and J dropped 5; count of bases not matched to a gene: 10. This CDR3 is CASGQGGAGETQYF. CDR3 bases: TGTGCCAGCGGACAGGGTGGGGCCGGGGAGACCCAGTACTTC.

The chain employs TRBV13 and TRBJ1-2; 8 bases map to TRBD1. The trim removed 4 bases at V and 5 bases at J, leaving 3 bases unmatched. This CDR3 has 13 amino acids. The germline V gene encodes CDR1 PRHDT and CDR2 FYEKMQ (reference sequence). CDR3 amino acids: CASSSQGGYGYTF. The CDR3, as DNA: TGTGCCAGCAGCTCACAGGGGGGGTATGGCTACACCTTC.

V gene TRBV25-1 combines with J gene TRBJ2-1; 8 bases are shared with TRBD2. V gave up 8 bases and J gave up 7 bases; unmatched junction bases: 7. CDR1 and CDR2 (germline): MGHDK, SYGVNS. This CDR3 contains 13 residues. DNA of the CDR3: TGTGCCAGCCGGTGGCGGGGGGCAAATGAGCAGTTCTTC. It yields the protein CASRWRGANEQFF. Together with reference TRBV25-1 and TRBJ2-1, the CDR3 gives the full variable domain: EADIYQTPRYLVIGTGKKITLECSQTMGHDKMYWYQQDPGMELHLIHYSYGVNSTEKGDLSSESTVSRIRTEHFPLTLESARPSHTSQYLCASRWRGANEQFFGPGTRLTVL.

The chain employs TRBV5-6 and TRBJ1-2; D gene ambiguous. Trimming removed 4 bases at V and 1 base at J, with 14 bases between. The CDR3 totals 15 residues. Germline V gene sequence: CDR1 SGHDT, CDR2 YYEEEE. The CDR3 loop reads CASSRAGTVNYGYTF. The CDR3 nucleotides are TGTGCCAGCAGCCGAGCAGGTACCGTTAACTATGGCTACACCTTC.

The chain carries TRBV19 and TRBJ1-5; 7 positions match TRBD1. Germline loops: CDR1 LNHDA, CDR2 SQIVND (reference sequence). This CDR3 is 15 amino acids long. The ends lost 4 bases at V and 1 base at J; junction bases unmatched: 4. CDR3 DNA: TGTGCCAGTAGTACTTCAGGGGGGAGCAATCAGCCCCAGCATTTT. Amino acids: CASSTSGGSNQPQHF.

The genes are TRBV10-3 and TRBJ1-3; unclear D gene. Germline V gives CDR1 ENHRY, CDR2 SYGVKD. V lost 4 bases to trimming and J lost 0 bases, with 7 bases between them. The CDR3 consists of 14 residues. CDR3 region: CAISGGSSGNTIYF. CDR3 sequence (DNA): TGTGCCATCAGTGGAGGGAGCTCTGGAAACACCATATATTTT.

The gene calls are TRBV11-3 and TRBJ1-2, with D perhaps TRBD1 (6 bases). The CDR3 spans 16 residues. Deletions cut 1 base from V and 7 bases from J, with 19 bases between. The germline gives CDR1 SGHNT, CDR2 YENEEA. CDR3 protein: CASSLGPLSGARGYTF. For the CDR3, the DNA is TGTGCCAGCAGCTTAGGACCCCTTTCAGGGGCGCGTGGCTACACCTTC.

This sequence joins TRBV11-2 and TRBJ2-5; D remains ambiguous. The CDR3 extends over 13 amino acids. Per the germline V gene, CDR1 is SGHAT and CDR2 is FQNNGV. Trimming took 4 bases from V and 0 from J, leaving 6 bases between them. CDR3 amino acids: CASSSSNQETQYF. The CDR3, as DNA: TGTGCCAGCAGCTCTAGTAACCAAGAGACCCAGTACTTC.

The chain recombines TRBV5-6 with TRBJ1-4; the match to TRBD1 covers 7 bases. J was trimmed by 6 bases and V by 2 bases; bases with no gene match: 10. Germline loops: CDR1 SGHDT, CDR2 YYEEEE. The CDR3 sequence is 16 residues long. CDR3 DNA sequence: TGTGCCAGCAGCTTTGGGAAACAGGGGTTCTATGAAAAACTGTTTTTT. It is translated as CASSFGKQGFYEKLFF.

The chain couples TRBV11-3 to TRBJ2-2; no firm D call. Germline V CDR1 and CDR2: SGHNT, YENEEA. V was trimmed by 5 bases and J by 5 bases, leaving 6 bases between them. The CDR3 consists of 12 residues. This chain's CDR3 is CASSPTTGELFF. Written as DNA, the CDR3 is TGTGCCAGCAGCCCCACTACCGGGGAGCTGTTTTTT.

The chain joins TRBV2 to TRBJ2-1, with D perhaps matching TRBD1 (6 bases). This CDR3 spans 16 amino acids. The V gene lost 2 bases and the J gene lost 5 bases, with 16 bases spanning the gap. The germline gives CDR1 SNHLY, CDR2 FYNNEI. The CDR3 spells CASSEYTTGEDNEQFF. The CDR3 DNA follows: TGTGCCAGCAGTGAATATACGACAGGAGAAGACAATGAGCAGTTCTTC.

V usage is TRBV9 and J usage is TRBJ1-2, with no clear D. V was trimmed by 2 bases and J by 1 base, leaving 9 bases between them. The CDR3 extends over 14 amino acids. Germline loops: CDR1 SGDLS, CDR2 YYNGEE. DNA of the CDR3: TGTGCCAGCAGCGTCGCCACAGATAACTATGGCTACACCTTC. Protein product: CASSVATDNYGYTF.